This T cell receptor (beta chain) was sequenced in a study of T cells in Graves' hyperthyroidism and ophthalmopathy (dated by TCRdb to about 2019). Turning to the overall study: To identify TCR V-J signatures that set the groups apart, the researchers used a discovery cohort of 100 patients, made up of under 45 with Graves' ophthalmopathy and 57 with stable Graves' hyperthyroidism. Prospective prediction of ophthalmopathy was tested in an independent validation cohort of 18 to 20 hyperthyroidism patients and 15 to 17 patients who later progressed to ophthalmopathy. For training and testing, the 80 to 100 patients in the discovery cohort were randomly divided in a 7:3 ratio. In over five Graves' hyperthyroidism patients, the study also compared T-cell repertoires from thyroid tissue with T-cell repertoires from blood. Once sampling was done, hyperthyroidism patients were given methimazole at a starting dose of 30 mg daily, whereas ophthalmopathy patients were given high-dose intravenous methylprednisolone. TCR Vbeta CDR3 sequencing of 135 peripheral blood samples (over 40 ophthalmopathy, 75 hyperthyroidism and approximately 17 progressor patients) is reported in the paper. Study-wide findings and limitations: No statistical method was used to set the sample size in advance, and investigators knew the group allocation. Most expanded thyroid clonotypes (frequency above 0.001) were also detected in blood, suggesting blood repertoires may reflect thyroid immune responses. In validation, progression to ophthalmopathy was predicted by the model with 70.59% sensitivity and 72% to 85% specificity, a median of about 6 months before onset. Ophthalmopathy was separated from stable hyperthyroidism by a 13 V-J signature model, with approximately 85% sensitivity and just over 81% specificity obtained in cross-validation and 80%/75% obtained in testing.

The TCR beta CDR3 regions were amplified from the RNA transcripts. The first round of RT-PCR for the TCR CDR3 was performed with the HTBI primer set and the Qiagen OneStep RT-PCR kit. A second multiplex PCR round built the libraries, followed by size selection and purification. Paired-end sequencing of the libraries was performed with 100 bp reads on an Illumina HiSeq2000. In the source study's methods: SOAPnuke was used to process the raw data, with reads discarded if the reads contained adapters or uncalled bases, had a mean Phred below 15, or lacked an exact constant-primer or identifier match. COPE v1.2.5 was used to merge the high-quality paired reads, and each unique nucleotide sequence was defined as a clonotype. MiTCR v1.1 was used to align the clonotypes against IMGT TRBV, TRBD and TRBJ reference segments. Only V-J combinations with frequency above 0.0001, covering roughly 99% of repertoires, were analysed. A TCS score was defined as the ratio of F50 (clonal expansion) to E x V (chaos), with BLOSUM62-based TCRdist applied between CDR3 peptides within each V-J. Welch's t-statistics and random forest reduced roughly 530 V-J features to some 14, which were used in a naive Bayes classifier (R e1071). The Morisita-Horn index was used to measure how similar the thyroid and blood repertoires were. TCRdb reran the public reads through fastp at Q25 and MiXCR, keeping productive beta chains. All rows with the same CDR3 protein become a single entry with the most common DNA and genes. These V and J calls originate from TCRdb's pipeline instead of the authors' own analysis. Within this sample are 540,000 or so distinct CDR3 sequences, with more than 45% of them counted one time only. The ten biggest clones cover 15% to 20% of the sample.

On this clonotype itself: Its cognate antigen has yet to be identified. Just one base apart from a much larger clone, this may be a read error.

Reading from cysteine to phenylalanine, the CDR3 counts 11 amino acids. Only the CDR3 region is kept as DNA, spanning 33 bases read in frame from base 1. The junction carries 8 bases between V and J, which are trimmed by 7 bases and 5 bases respectively. Exclusion was applied to patients with uncontrolled infections, other autoimmune diseases, pregnancy or lactation. Diagnoses relied on clinical symptoms, serum thyroxine and TRAb, thyroid ultrasound and orbital computed tomography. Trizol reagent was used to extract total RNA, and RNA quality was then checked on an Agilent 2100 Bioanalyzer. The sequence came from an adult woman with Graves' disease, either hyperthyroidism or ophthalmopathy (not recorded which). Recombination joined TRBV12-3 or TRBV12-4 with TRBJ2-5, with the D gene not confidently named. Sequencing was done on a sample of peripheral blood or thyroid tissue (not recorded which). The DNA sequence is TGTGCCAGCACCGTGGGGGAGACCCAGTACTTC. Its protein is CASTVGETQYF.